This TCR beta chain was obtained from a study of T cells in Graves' hyperthyroidism and ophthalmopathy. This CDR3 comprises 15 residues. Trimming took 0 bases from V and 5 from J, leaving 13 bases between them. Germline CDR1 MNHEY, CDR2 SVGEGT. Study outcomes and limitations: With a median lead of 6.5 months before onset, the model predicted ophthalmopathy. Stable hyperthyroidism was separated from ophthalmopathy by a model based on 13 V-J features.

TCR beta CDR3 region amplification was performed from RNA transcripts. First-round RT-PCR with HTBI primers amplified the TCR CDR3 region. TCRdb analysed the multiplex PCR reads with MiXCR anew, one entry per CDR3 protein. The table lists roughly 170,000 distinct CDR3 sequences, about 18% of them singletons. Ten or more counts support this clonotype. The antigen remains undetermined. The study excluded patients with uncontrolled infection, other autoimmune disease, pregnancy or lactation. Orbital computed tomography, thyroid ultrasound, serum thyroxine and TRAb, and clinical symptoms together informed the diagnoses.

The chain joins TRBV6-2 or TRBV6-3 to TRBJ2-5; a weak D match, TRBD2 (5 bases). The receptor comes from a woman aged 45-60 years with Graves' hyperthyroidism. The sample was blood. This CDR3 is CASSYSKRGWETQYF. The DNA for the CDR3 is TGTGCCAGCAGTTACTCGAAACGGGGATGGGAGACCCAGTACTTC.